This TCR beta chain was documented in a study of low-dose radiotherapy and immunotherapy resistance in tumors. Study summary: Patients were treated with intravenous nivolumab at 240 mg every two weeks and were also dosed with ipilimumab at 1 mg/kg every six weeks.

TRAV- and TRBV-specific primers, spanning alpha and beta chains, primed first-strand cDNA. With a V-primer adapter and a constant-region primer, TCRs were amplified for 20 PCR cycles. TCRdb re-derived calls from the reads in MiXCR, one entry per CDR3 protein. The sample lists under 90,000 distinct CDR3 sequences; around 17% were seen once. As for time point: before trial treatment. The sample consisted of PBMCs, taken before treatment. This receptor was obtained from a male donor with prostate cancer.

DNA for the CDR3: TGCGCCAGCAGCTCGGATGCGGGGGGGCCCGGGGTCAATGAGCAGTTCTTC. Protein: CASSSDAGGPGVNEQFF. The V call is TRBV5-1, the J call TRBJ2-1; TRBD2 aligns across 9 bases. V lost 3 bases and J lost 6; bases outside the gene matches: 13. The germline gives CDR1 SGHRS, CDR2 YFSETQ. The CDR3 length is 17 residues.